The rows below give T cell receptor beta chains drawn from one sample of a study of cytomegalovirus exposure and HLA in healthy donors. The protocol was immunoSEQ multiplex PCR, while the TCRdb copy is restricted to in-frame clones and leaves out a portion. The data include over 45,000 clones; the top ten clones carry less than 2.5%. The sequencing input was PBMCs. These receptors were obtained from a young woman in good health and CMV-seronegative. Both conserved end residues are part of each CDR3. The D gene is left open where the match is weak.

d_call	j_call	v_call	cdr3_aa	cdr3_nt
TRBD1	TRBJ1-1	TRBV10-2	CASSNRQGSTEAFF	TGCGCCAGCAGTAATCGACAGGGCTCCACTGAAGCTTTCTTT
NA	TRBJ1-2	TRBV29-1	CSVAGHHSLPAGYTF	TGCAGCGTCGCCGGACACCATAGCCTTCCTGCCGGCTACACCTTC
TRBD1	TRBJ1-1	TRBV6-5	CASIRQGAAEAFF	TGTGCCAGCATTCGACAGGGGGCCGCTGAAGCTTTCTTT
NA	TRBJ1-6	TRBV28	CASMRVRSYTSSYNSPLHF	TGTGCCAGCATGAGGGTAAGGAGTTATACGAGCTCCTATAATTCACCCCTCCACTTT
NA	TRBJ1-2	TRBV6-5	CASSSRESYGYTF	TGTGCCAGCAGTTCCCGGGAAAGTTATGGCTACACCTTC
NA	TRBJ2-3	TRBV4-2	CASSLASAPTDTQYF	TGTGCCAGCAGTCTTGCTAGCGCCCCCACAGATACGCAGTATTTT
TRBD2	TRBJ2-7	TRBV9	CASSVASGGRGEQYF	TGTGCCAGCAGCGTAGCTTCGGGGGGGCGCGGCGAGCAGTACTTC
TRBD1	TRBJ2-7	TRBV6-5	CASSPGGPYEQYF	TGTGCCAGCAGCCCAGGGGGTCCCTACGAGCAGTACTTC
TRBD1	TRBJ2-7	TRBV5-1	CASRGGTGLYEQYF	TGCGCCAGCAGGGGAGGGACAGGGTTATACGAGCAGTACTTC
NA	TRBJ2-2	TRBV5-1	CASSLAGFWDTGELFF	TGCGCCAGCAGCTTGGCCGGGTTCTGGGACACCGGGGAGCTGTTTTTT
TRBD1	TRBJ1-1	TRBV5-1	CASSTQPGQGEAFF	TGCGCCAGCAGCACACAGCCGGGACAGGGAGAAGCTTTCTTT
TRBD1	TRBJ1-5	TRBV6-4	CASSPGTGGNQPQHF	TGTGCCAGCAGTCCCGGGACAGGGGGCAATCAGCCCCAGCATTTT
NA	TRBJ2-2	TRBV21-1	CASSKQGRGTGELFF	TGTGCCAGCAGCAAACAGGGTAGAGGAACCGGGGAGCTGTTTTTT
NA	TRBJ2-7	TRBV2	CASRAQGEQYF	TGTGCCAGCAGGGCCCAGGGTGAGCAGTACTTC
NA	TRBJ1-5	TRBV2	CASSEWAQEQPQHF	TGTGCCAGCAGTGAATGGGCCCAGGAACAGCCCCAGCATTTT